This TCR beta chain was captured in a study of multiple sclerosis patients with progressive multifocal leukoencephalopathy (dated by TCRdb to about 2019). Regarding the complete study: Peripheral T and B cells were examined in MS patients who went on to develop PML (4 under natalizumab, 1 after alemtuzumab) as well as in treated patients who did not. Longitudinal follow-up was performed in two natalizumab-treated patients who later developed PML, from before therapy through 6 and 12 months to PML onset. The goal of the study was to detect any JC virus-specific or public T-cell expansions that arose at the time of PML onset. The investigation overall reported the following: TRB clones with frequency above 0.5% were observed only in PML patients, but the clones expanded at PML onset were found to be already present before and during natalizumab therapy. When PML developed, neither common TRBV or TRBJ gene usage nor preferential TRBV-TRBJ pairings were detected. In most PML patients, lower normalized Shannon entropy suggested less diverse TRB repertoires, while the natalizumab-treated controls had values close to 1. Because of the small, descriptive cohort, whether findings reflect JC virus infection or general immunocompromise remained unclear. Analysis was limited to peripheral blood, even though cerebrospinal fluid or brain lymphocytes might be more informative for natalizumab-associated PML.

The label giving this sample's time point can be read as: time of PML onset. The meaning of the sample's treatment or condition label: on natalizumab therapy at sampling. PML was diagnosed from clinical and MRI findings and confirmed by detection of JC virus DNA in cerebrospinal fluid. In the natalizumab-treated patients, PML was found to develop after between roughly 15 and 56 months of natalizumab therapy. Every listed patient had earlier received interferon beta, and every PML patient was female. Blood samples at T3 were obtained at the time of PML onset. Ficoll-Hypaque density gradient centrifugation was used to isolate peripheral blood mononuclear cells. Amplification of TRB CDR3 regions from genomic DNA was performed at survey-level depth using the immunoSEQ two-step multiplex PCR. Synthetic inline TR CDR3 controls covering all V-J pairings were spiked into each PCR so that template counts could be estimated and amplification bias removed. Reads were processed so that amplification and sequencing bias were reduced, and quantification was performed against synthetic TR CDR3 analogs. In the authors' own workflow: In ImmunoSEQ Analyzer, raw data were processed so that out-of-frame sequences and CDR3s with stop codons were removed, with gene names following IMGT nomenclature. Normalized Shannon entropy, defined as 1 minus Pielou's evenness, served as the summary measure of repertoire diversity. TRB sequences were treated as identical only when sharing V gene, J gene and CDR3. Public PML clonotypes were defined as CDR3s shared by two or more PML-onset samples but absent from earlier samples, from controls, and from public databases. Positional CDR3 amino acid composition was analyzed in Skylign with the observed count method. The immuneACCESS repertoire file appears here via TCRdb, limited to in-frame rearrangements. These files lack a portion of the clones; in checked studies, under half of the deficit traces to unresolved V genes, and the cause of the others is not known. V and J calls plus clone size are reproduced from that table; the DNA served to infer D and trimming. The sample table records roughly 34,000 clones; over 75% of these occur just once. The ten largest account for about 3.3% of the sample.

As encoded in the germline V gene, CDR1 is MGHRA while CDR2 is YSYEKL. Taken from cysteine to phenylalanine, the CDR3 has 14 residues. Only the CDR3 part of the read is kept: 42 bases, read in frame from the first base. V gives up 5 bases and J gives up 1 base, and the segment between their germline ends measures 11 bases. With respect to this clone: Its antigen remains unidentified. No base quality information exists; no much larger clone differs at one position.

The sequence was collected from a human donor with progressive multifocal leukoencephalopathy. The chain links TRBV4-1 with TRBJ1-1, and the D gene may be TRBD1, 6 bases matching. This material consisted of PBMCs, taken from a patient treated with natalizumab. The sequence in DNA is TGCGCCAGCAGCACGGGACAATGGAACACTGAAGCTTTCTTT. It encodes CASSTGQWNTEAFF.